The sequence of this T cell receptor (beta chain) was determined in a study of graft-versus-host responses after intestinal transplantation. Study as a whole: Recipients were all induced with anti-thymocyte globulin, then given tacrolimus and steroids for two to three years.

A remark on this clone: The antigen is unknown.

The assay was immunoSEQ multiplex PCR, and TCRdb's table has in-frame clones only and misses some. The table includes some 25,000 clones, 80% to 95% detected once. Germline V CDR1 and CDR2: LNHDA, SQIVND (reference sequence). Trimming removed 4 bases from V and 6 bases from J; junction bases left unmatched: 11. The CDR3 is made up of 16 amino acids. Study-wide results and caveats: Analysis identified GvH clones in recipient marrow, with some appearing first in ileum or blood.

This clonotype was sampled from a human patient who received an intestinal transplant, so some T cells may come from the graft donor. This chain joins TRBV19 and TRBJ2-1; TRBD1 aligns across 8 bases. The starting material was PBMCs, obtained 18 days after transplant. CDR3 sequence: CASSTLTGGAINEQFF. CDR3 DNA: TGTGCCAGTAGTACCCTCACAGGGGGAGCCATCAATGAGCAGTTCTTC. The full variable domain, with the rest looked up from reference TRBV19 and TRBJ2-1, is DGGITQSPKYLFRKEGQNVTLSCEQNLNHDAMYWYRQDPGQGLRLIYYSQIVNDFQKGDIAEGYSVSREKKESFPLTVTSAQKNPTAFYLCASSTLTGGAINEQFFGPGTRLTVL.